These T cell receptor beta chains were read from a single sample in a study of blood T cell repertoires in COVID-19. Method: immunoSEQ multiplex PCR; TCRdb's copy keeps in-frame clones and lacks some. The sample lists under 350,000 clones; roughly 86% were seen once. The sequenced sample consisted of peripheral blood. The receptors were gathered from a man between 18 and 35 years old with active or convalescent COVID-19. Each CDR3 is given with its conserved first and last residue. The D gene is left open where the match is weak. For some rows the clone size is stated as once, few or many, or as a class when expanded; others skip it.

d_gene,abundance,j_gene,v_gene,CDR3aa,CDR3nt
NA,NA,TRBJ2-7,TRBV30,CAWRGGAAYEQYF,TGTGCCTGGAGGGGGGGGGCCGCCTACGAGCAGTACTTC
TRBD1,NA,TRBJ2-1,TRBV27,CASSSDRAGEQFF,TGTGCCAGCAGTTCCGACAGGGCCGGTGAGCAGTTCTTC
TRBD2,NA,TRBJ2-3,TRBV6-1,CASSERRGSDTQYF,TGTGCCAGCAGTGAAAGGCGGGGGAGTGATACGCAGTATTTT
NA,NA,TRBJ1-1,TRBV3-1/TRBV3-2,CASSQDTAPNTEAFF,TGTGCCAGCAGCCAAGATACAGCCCCGAACACTGAAGCTTTCTTT
TRBD1,NA,TRBJ1-6,TRBV7-9,CASSSFGGPTGRNSPLHF,TGTGCCAGCAGCTCATTTGGGGGACCGACAGGGAGAAATTCACCCCTCCACTTT
NA,NA,TRBJ2-3,TRBV11-2,CASSLGTQKGDTQYF,TGTGCCAGCAGCTTGGGGACTCAAAAGGGAGATACGCAGTATTTT
TRBD1,NA,TRBJ1-5,TRBV12-3/TRBV12-4,CASSQQGSEPQHF,TGTGCCAGCAGTCAACAGGGGTCAGAGCCCCAGCATTTT
NA,NA,TRBJ2-1,TRBV6-5,CASSYSTTEDYNEQFF,TGTGCCAGCAGTTACTCGACGACCGAGGATTACAATGAGCAGTTCTTC
NA,NA,TRBJ2-1,TRBV6-5,CASDSSGQPWDEQFF,TGTGCCAGCGACTCTTCGGGACAACCCTGGGATGAGCAGTTCTTC
TRBD2,NA,TRBJ2-7,TRBV5-5,CASSRGASGRWHEQYF,TGTGCCAGCAGCCGGGGGGCTAGCGGGAGGTGGCACGAGCAGTACTTC
TRBD2,NA,TRBJ2-1,TRBV5-4,CASSLGLADREQFF,TGTGCCAGCAGCCTAGGACTAGCGGACAGAGAGCAGTTCTTC
NA,NA,TRBJ1-4,TRBV11-3,CASSFGRFNEKLFF,TGTGCCAGCAGCTTCGGTCGGTTTAATGAAAAACTGTTTTTT
TRBD1,NA,TRBJ1-5,TRBV7-9,CASSLHIQGPPGPQHF,TGTGCCAGCAGCCTACATATACAGGGGCCACCTGGGCCCCAGCATTTT
NA,once,TRBJ2-6,TRBV19,CASSMLGRGTGANVLTF,TGTGCCAGTAGTATGTTGGGAAGGGGGACTGGGGCCAACGTCCTGACTTTC
NA,NA,TRBJ1-1,TRBV19,CASSIRSRNTEAFF,TGTGCCAGTAGTATACGAAGCCGGAACACTGAAGCTTTCTTT
NA,many,TRBJ1-5,TRBV19,CASSIGRRPKAQHF,TGTGCCAGTAGTATAGGTAGGAGGCCCAAGGCCCAGCATTTT
NA,NA,TRBJ2-7,TRBV7-9,CASSRPGRGSEQYF,TGTGCCAGCAGCCGGCCAGGGCGAGGTAGCGAGCAGTACTTC
NA,NA,TRBJ2-6,TRBV19,CASSSMGGANVLTF,TGTGCCAGTAGTTCTATGGGCGGGGCCAACGTCCTGACTTTC
NA,NA,TRBJ1-6,TRBV2,CASSDLNF,TGTGCCAGCAGTGACCTTAACTTT
TRBD1,NA,TRBJ2-7,TRBV11-2,CASSLTIEAFGTGAYEQYF,TGTGCCAGCAGCTTAACTATAGAAGCGTTCGGGACAGGGGCTTACGAGCAGTACTTC